A selection of T cell receptor beta chains follows, all from one sample in a study of blood T cell repertoires in COVID-19. Using immunoSEQ multiplex PCR, the repertoire was profiled, and TCRdb retains in-frame clones only, with some absent. The sample holds over 250,000 clones; less than 85% are singletons and the top ten take approximately 1.5%. Material for sequencing was peripheral blood. The origin of the receptors is a human donor with COVID-19, enrolled during active disease. The donor label of this sample is uncertain. CDR3s leave out the opening cysteine and the closing phenylalanine or tryptophan.

j_gene	v_gene	CDR3aa
TRBJ2-1	TRBV7-2	ASNPSGFSYNNEQF
TRBJ2-5	TRBV18	ASSAFTGGEGETQY
TRBJ1-2	TRBV6-4	ASSDSDRGRGYT
TRBJ2-5	TRBV28	ASRTLAGSQETQY
TRBJ1-1	TRBV19	ASTLLGQPMSQAF
TRBJ1-3	TRBV3-1/TRBV3-2	ASSQDATGAGNTIY
TRBJ2-3	TRBV5-4	ASSLAGGTDTQY
TRBJ2-7	TRBV4-3	ASSRRLAGSYEQY
TRBJ2-5	TRBV9	ASSVYPSRGGGSRTETQY
TRBJ2-1	TRBV2	ASSEGPSIEQF
TRBJ1-5	TRBV3-1/TRBV3-2	ASSQRRGDSPYSNQPQH
TRBJ1-5	TRBV5-6	ASTPWGEGNQPQH
TRBJ2-1	TRBV4-1	ASSQDRAGSYNEQF
TRBJ1-5	TRBV6-5	ASTGRGPQPQH
TRBJ2-5	TRBV7-2	ASSFLETQY
TRBJ1-1	TRBV5-6	ASSNSGNTEAF
TRBJ2-1	TRBV28	ASRATGGASYNEQF
TRBJ2-1	TRBV6-5	ASSYSRQGAYNEQF
TRBJ2-2	TRBV5-1	ASSPRGGATGELF
TRBJ1-2	TRBV30	AWSVNSYGYT
TRBJ1-1	TRBV5-6	ASSQGNTEAF
TRBJ2-3	TRBV7-6	ASSLGTSGGTDTQY
TRBJ2-5	TRBV4-3	ASSLDFQETQY
TRBJ2-5	TRBV20-1	SASSEDRVETQY
TRBJ2-1	TRBV25-1	ASSEYGGLSIYNEQF
TRBJ1-3	TRBV2	ASSEGGPGTGNTIY
TRBJ2-7	TRBV2	ASSFTYEQY
TRBJ2-1	TRBV30	AWSRDRDSEQF
TRBJ1-1	TRBV9	ASSVGGQGTVGTEAF
TRBJ1-6	TRBV5-1	ASSFRTGDNSPLH
TRBJ2-7	TRBV28	ASSLSSIRGLYEQY